This T cell receptor beta chain emerged from a study of blood T cell repertoires in COVID-19. Looking at the study overall: COVID-19 samples collected from the United States, Italy and Spain covered acute and convalescent phases.

Germline-derived CDR1 and CDR2 are MNHEY and SVGAGI. The CDR3 runs 13 residues. Unmatched junction bases numbered 4, after V lost 6 bases and J lost 4 bases. Under the authors' procedure: Amplification of reference gene primers provided the estimated nucleated cell counts. Sequenced by immunoSEQ multiplex PCR; TCRdb stores in-frame clones only, minus some. D and trimming were read from the DNA, whereas the V and J calls and clone size are those reported in that table. The sample contains roughly 400,000 clones, roughly 90% of which appear only once. Participants came from 24 US areas, aged about 18 to 95 years.

The receptor comes from a woman between 40 and 55 years old with acute COVID-19. This chain joins TRBV6-5 and TRBJ1-1; 8 bases agree with TRBD1. Sequencing used PBMCs or T cells enriched from blood (not recorded which). CDR3 DNA sequence: TGTGCCAGCAGGCGAGACAGGGGCACTGAAGCTTTCTTT. Translating gives CASRRDRGTEAFF.